The clone carrying this TCR beta chain was recorded once. The antigen remains undetermined. Assay: immunoSEQ multiplex PCR; the TCRdb copy retains only in-frame clones and omits some. The table has 150,000 to 200,000 clones, 90% to 95% seen once. This entry comes from a study of T cell responses to AZD1222 COVID-19 vaccine. Study conclusions and caveats: Nearly half of spike-specific TCRs reportedly target variant regions that are unmutated in the B.1.351 and B.1.1.7 variants. Of the AZD1222 recipients, only five to seven were seropositive at baseline. White British donors predominated, females outnumbered males, and clonal diversity was possibly underestimated.

Pooled in the analysis were second doses at about 4 or about 12 weeks. Per germline, CDR1 SGDLS and CDR2 YYNGEE. This CDR3 has 14 residues. V lost 0 bases and J 9 bases, leaving 10 bases between the germline ends. The sample was peripheral blood, taken 28 days after the second AZD1222 dose. This clonotype was obtained from an adult who received the AZD1222 COVID-19 vaccine. The chain employs TRBV9 and TRBJ1-6; no firm D call. The CDR3 nucleotides read TGTGCCAGCAGCGTAGATCCGGAGCGTTCACCCCTCCACTTT. Its translation: CASSVDPERSPLHF.